The T cell receptor beta chain described here comes from a study of cytomegalovirus exposure and HLA in healthy donors. Overall study: A previous analysis identified approximately 110 million unique TCR beta sequences derived from roughly 180 million T cells. Study-level findings and limits: In a later analysis, productive TCRs from donors in an Asian-associated ancestry cluster reportedly carried fewer N-insertions than the cohort mean. The HLA-A and HLA-B alleles of most subjects were reportedly predicted accurately from TCR beta sequences.

Primers for the PCR totalled 60 Vbeta and 13 Jbeta. The repertoire was sequenced with immunoSEQ multiplex PCR; TCRdb's copy has only in-frame clones and lacks some. Listed are 100,000 to 150,000 clones; roughly 2.7% falls within the top ten. V was trimmed by 6 bases and J by 6 bases, leaving 15 bases between them. Looked up from germline, CDR1 is MDHEN and CDR2 is SYDVKM. The CDR3 runs 13 residues. Comments on this clone: Its antigen is unidentified.

The chain has TRBV28 and TRBJ2-7; D is undetermined. The receptor was derived from a man between 25 and 39 years old in good health and CMV-seronegative. The specimen was PBMCs. In DNA form, the CDR3 reads TGTGCCAGCAGGCGCCGTTGGGCCCTCGAGCAGTACTTC. As protein: CASRRRWALEQYF.